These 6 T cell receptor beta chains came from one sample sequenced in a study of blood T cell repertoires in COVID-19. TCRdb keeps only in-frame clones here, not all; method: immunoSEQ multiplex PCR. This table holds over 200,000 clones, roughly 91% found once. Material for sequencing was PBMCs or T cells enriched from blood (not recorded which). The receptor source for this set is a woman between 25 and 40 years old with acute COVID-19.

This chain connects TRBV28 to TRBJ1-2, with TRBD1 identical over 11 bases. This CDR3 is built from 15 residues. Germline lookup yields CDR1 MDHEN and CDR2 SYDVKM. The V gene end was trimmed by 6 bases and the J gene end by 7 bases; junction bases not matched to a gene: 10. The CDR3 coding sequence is TGTGCCAGCAGGCTGCCAACGGGACAGGGGGGTGGCTACACCTTC. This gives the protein CASRLPTGQGGGYTF.

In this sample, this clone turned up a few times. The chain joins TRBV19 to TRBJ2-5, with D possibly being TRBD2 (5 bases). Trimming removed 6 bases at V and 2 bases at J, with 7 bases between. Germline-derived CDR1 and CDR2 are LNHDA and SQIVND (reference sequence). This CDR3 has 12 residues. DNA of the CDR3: TGTGCCAGTAGCCCGGGGCAAGAGACCCAGTACTTC. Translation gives CASSPGQETQYF.

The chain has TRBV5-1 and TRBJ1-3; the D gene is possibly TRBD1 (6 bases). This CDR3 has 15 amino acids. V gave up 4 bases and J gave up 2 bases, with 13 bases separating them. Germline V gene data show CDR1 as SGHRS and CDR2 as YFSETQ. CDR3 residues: CASSPQGFTGNTIYF. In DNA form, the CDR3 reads TGCGCCAGCAGCCCCCAGGGGTTCACTGGAAACACCATATATTTT. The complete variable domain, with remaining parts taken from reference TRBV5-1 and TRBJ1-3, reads KAGVTQTPRYLIKTRGQQVTLSCSPISGHRSVSWYQQTPGQGLQFLFEYFSETQRNKGNFPGRFSGRQFSNSRSEMNVSTLELGDSALYLCASSPQGFTGNTIYFGEGSWLTVV.

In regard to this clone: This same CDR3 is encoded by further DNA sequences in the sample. CDR3 residues: CASSRGQGNTEAFF. CDR3 in DNA: TGTGCCAGCAGCCGAGGACAGGGAAACACTGAAGCTTTCTTT. The chain couples TRBV3-1 (or the pseudogene TRBV3-2) to TRBJ1-1; TRBD1 matches 8 bases. In germline, CDR1 is LGHDT, CDR2 YNNKEL (reference sequence). V lost 4 bases to trimming and J lost 2 bases; unmatched junction nucleotides: 3. The CDR3 totals 14 residues.

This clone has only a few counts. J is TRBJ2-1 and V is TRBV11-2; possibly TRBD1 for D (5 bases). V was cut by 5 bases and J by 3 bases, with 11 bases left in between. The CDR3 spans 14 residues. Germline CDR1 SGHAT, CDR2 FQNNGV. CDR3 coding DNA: TGTGCCAGCAGCCCAAGGGGAAACTACAATGAGCAGTTCTTC. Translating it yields CASSPRGNYNEQFF.

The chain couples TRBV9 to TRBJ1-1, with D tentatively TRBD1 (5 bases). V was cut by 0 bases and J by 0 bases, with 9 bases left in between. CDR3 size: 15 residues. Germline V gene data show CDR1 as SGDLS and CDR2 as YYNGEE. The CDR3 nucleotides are TGTGCCAGCAGCGTAGGGCAGGGCCTGAACACTGAAGCTTTCTTT. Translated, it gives CASSVGQGLNTEAFF.